The 6 T cell receptor beta chains below were found in one sample sequenced in a study of T cell clonotyping in hematopoietic cell transplantation. Profiling relied on immunoSEQ multiplex PCR, and the TCRdb table lists in-frame clones only, not all of them. The sample records over 8,000 clones, approximately 79% being singletons. This specimen consisted of peripheral blood mononuclear cells, obtained 180 days after allogeneic stem cell transplant. These receptors were obtained from a female patient in her 50s who had an allogeneic stem cell transplant from a related donor, so the T cells may come from the graft donor. Some clones in this sample may be carry-over from other donors' samples.

The V call is TRBV4-1, the J call TRBJ1-1; D perhaps matches TRBD1 (5 bases). The V end lost 3 bases, the J end lost 4 bases, and 15 bases lay between the germline ends. The length of the CDR3 is 15 residues. Germline V gene sequence: CDR1 MGHRA, CDR2 YSYEKL. CDR3 region: CASSQPGPKGTEAFF. The CDR3 DNA reads as TGCGCCAGCAGCCAGCCGGGACCAAAGGGCACTGAAGCTTTCTTT.

This clone has only one observation. The chain carries TRBV14 and TRBJ2-3; D is perhaps TRBD1 (5 bases). Trimming took off 4 bases at V and 4 bases at J, with 12 bases between the two ends. CDR3 length: 14 amino acids. Germline V gene sequence: CDR1 SGHDN, CDR2 FVKESK. The DNA for the CDR3 is TGTGCCAGCAGCCTGCAGTGGGGCTCAGATACGCAGTATTTT. Translated, it gives CASSLQWGSDTQYF.

V gene TRBV7-2 combines with J gene TRBJ1-5; 7 bases match TRBD1. The ends lost 5 bases at V and 6 bases at J; junction bases unmatched: 7. CDR3 length: 14 amino acids. From germline, CDR1 is SGHTA and CDR2 FQGNSA. CDR3 in amino acids: CASSPQGRGQPQHF. The CDR3 region has the DNA TGTGCCAGCAGCCCACAGGGGCGGGGTCAGCCCCAGCATTTT.

This clone was observed a handful of times. The gene calls are TRBV2 and TRBJ1-6, with TRBD1 as a possible D gene (5 bases). Looked up from germline, CDR1 is SNHLY and CDR2 is FYNNEI. V dropped 4 bases and J dropped 14 bases, with 18 bases sitting between them. This CDR3 comprises 14 residues. The CDR3 here is CASSVDSLVLALHF. As DNA, the CDR3 is TGTGCCAGCAGTGTTGACAGCTTGGTACTTGCCCTCCACTTT.

The chain has TRBV30 and TRBJ1-3; no definite D call. The V end lost 4 bases, the J end lost 0 bases, and 13 bases lay between the germline ends. This CDR3 contains 15 residues. The germline gives CDR1 GTSNPN, CDR2 SVGIG (reference sequence). The CDR3: CAWTGRASSGNTIYF. DNA for the CDR3: TGTGCCTGGACTGGGAGAGCGAGCTCTGGAAACACCATATATTTT.

The chain employs TRBV4-3 and TRBJ2-3; D unresolved. CDR1 and CDR2 (germline): LGHNA, YSLEER. V dropped 0 bases and J dropped 3 bases, with 13 bases sitting between them. CDR3 length: 16 amino acids. The CDR3 region has the DNA TGCGCCAGCAGCCAAGATGCCAGGCTACCTACAGATACGCAGTATTTT. Translation: CASSQDARLPTDTQYF.